This TCR beta chain appears in the sequencing data of a study of control samples from healthy donors and cancer patients (TCRdb year 2020). This clone appeared once. The antigen it recognizes is unknown. Base qualities were left out, and no much larger clone turns up one base away. Taken from the germline V gene, the CDR1 and CDR2 loops are SGHRS and YFSETQ. V was cut back by 5 bases and J by 5 bases, leaving a gap of 14 bases between them. Spanning cysteine to phenylalanine, the CDR3 consists of 14 amino acids. Left in the record is the CDR3 DNA by itself, 42 bases read in frame from the first base. Library construction relied on the immunoSEQ multiplex PCR assay. Imported from immuneACCESS, the table was reduced by TCRdb to in-frame sequences with V and J called. These copies leave out some clones; in studies compared against another copy, an unresolved V gene accounts for under half, and the cause of the remainder is not known. Recorded for this sample are 85,000 to 110,000 clones; more than 85% of them occurred a single time. The ten largest clones capture roughly 19% of the sample.

This sequence originates from a man aged 55-75 years with lung cancer. Sequencing was carried out using PBMCs. The chain uses TRBV5-1 and TRBJ1-5; the D gene is possibly TRBD1, with 6 bases matching. In nucleotides, the sequence is TGCGCCAGCAGTTTTACCCCAGGGGATCAGCCCCAGCATTTT. The translation is CASSFTPGDQPQHF.